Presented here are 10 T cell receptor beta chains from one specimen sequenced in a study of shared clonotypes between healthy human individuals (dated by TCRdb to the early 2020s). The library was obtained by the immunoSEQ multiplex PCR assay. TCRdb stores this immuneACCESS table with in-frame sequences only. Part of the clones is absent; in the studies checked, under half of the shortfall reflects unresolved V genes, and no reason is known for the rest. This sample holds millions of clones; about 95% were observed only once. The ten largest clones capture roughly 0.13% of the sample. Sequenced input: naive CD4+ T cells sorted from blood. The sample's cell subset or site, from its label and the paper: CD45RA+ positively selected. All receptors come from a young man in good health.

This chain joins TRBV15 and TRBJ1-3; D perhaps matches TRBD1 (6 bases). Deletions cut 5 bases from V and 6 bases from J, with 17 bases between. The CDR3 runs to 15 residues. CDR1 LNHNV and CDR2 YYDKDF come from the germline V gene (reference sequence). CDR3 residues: CATSRTAGGENTIYF. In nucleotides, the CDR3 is TGTGCCACCAGCCGAACGGCGGGGGGCGAAAACACCATATATTTT.

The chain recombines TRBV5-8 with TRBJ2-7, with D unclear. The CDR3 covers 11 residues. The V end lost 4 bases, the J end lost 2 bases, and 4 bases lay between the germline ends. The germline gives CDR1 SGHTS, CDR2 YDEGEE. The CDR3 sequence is CASSTPYEQYF. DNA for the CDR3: TGTGCCAGCAGCACACCCTACGAGCAGTACTTC.

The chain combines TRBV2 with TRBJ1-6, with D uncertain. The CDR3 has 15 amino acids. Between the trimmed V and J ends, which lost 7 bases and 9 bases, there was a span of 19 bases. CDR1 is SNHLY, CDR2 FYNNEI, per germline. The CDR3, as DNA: TGTGCCAGCAATAAAGGGCAGGTTGACTCTTCACCCCTCCACTTT. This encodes CASNKGQVDSSPLHF. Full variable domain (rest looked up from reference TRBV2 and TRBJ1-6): EPEVTQTPSHQVTQMGQEVILRCVPISNHLYFYWYRQILGQKVEFLVSFYNNEISEKSEIFDDQFSVERPDGSNFTLKIRSTKLEDSAMYFCASNKGQVDSSPLHFGNGTRLTVT.

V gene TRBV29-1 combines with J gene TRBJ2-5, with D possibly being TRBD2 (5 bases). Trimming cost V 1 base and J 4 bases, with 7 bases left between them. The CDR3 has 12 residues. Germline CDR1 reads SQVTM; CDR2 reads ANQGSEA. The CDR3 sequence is CSVEGGAETQYF. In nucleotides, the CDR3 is TGCAGCGTTGAAGGGGGAGCAGAGACCCAGTACTTC.

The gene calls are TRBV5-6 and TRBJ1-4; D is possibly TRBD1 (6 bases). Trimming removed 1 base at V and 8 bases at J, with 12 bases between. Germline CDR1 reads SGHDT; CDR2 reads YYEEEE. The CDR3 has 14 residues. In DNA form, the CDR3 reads TGTGCCAGCAGCTTGAGAGGGGGGAACGAAAAACTGTTTTTT. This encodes CASSLRGGNEKLFF.

DNA of the CDR3: TGCGCCAGCAGCCGCGGGACGTTAAGGGAAGAGACCCAGTACTTC. This sequence encodes CASSRGTLREETQYF. The chain carries TRBV5-1 and TRBJ2-5; possibly TRBD2 for D (6 bases). This CDR3 is 15 amino acids long. V lost 4 bases, J lost 3 bases, and 16 bases lay in between. In germline, CDR1 is SGHRS, CDR2 YFSETQ.

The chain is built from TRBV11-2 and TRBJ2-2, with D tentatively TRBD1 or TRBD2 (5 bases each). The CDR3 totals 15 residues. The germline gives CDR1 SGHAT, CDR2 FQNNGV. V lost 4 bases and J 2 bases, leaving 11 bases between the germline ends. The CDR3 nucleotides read TGTGCCAGCAGCTCTCGTGGGGGTAACACCGGGGAGCTGTTTTTT. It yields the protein CASSSRGGNTGELFF.

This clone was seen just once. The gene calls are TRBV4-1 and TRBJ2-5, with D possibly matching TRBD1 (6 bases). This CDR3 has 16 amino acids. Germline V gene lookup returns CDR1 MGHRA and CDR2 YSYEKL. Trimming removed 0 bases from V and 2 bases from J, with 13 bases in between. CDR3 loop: CASSQDLAGVQETQYF. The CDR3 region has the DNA TGCGCCAGCAGCCAAGATCTAGCAGGGGTACAAGAGACCCAGTACTTC.

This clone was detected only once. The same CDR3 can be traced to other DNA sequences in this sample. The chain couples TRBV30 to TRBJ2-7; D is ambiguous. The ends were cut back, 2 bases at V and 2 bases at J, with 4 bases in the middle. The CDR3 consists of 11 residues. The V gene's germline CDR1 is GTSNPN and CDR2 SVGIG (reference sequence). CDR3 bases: TGTGCCTGGAGTTCGACCTACGAGCAGTACTTC. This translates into CAWSSTYEQYF.

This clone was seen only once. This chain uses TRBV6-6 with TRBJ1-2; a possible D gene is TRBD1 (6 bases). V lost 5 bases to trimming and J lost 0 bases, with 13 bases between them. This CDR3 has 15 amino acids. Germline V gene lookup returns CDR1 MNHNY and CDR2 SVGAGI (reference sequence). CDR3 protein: CASSRTGSTNYGYTF. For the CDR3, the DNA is TGTGCCAGCAGTCGTACAGGGTCTACTAACTATGGCTACACCTTC.